One and the same sample provided the 27 T cell receptor beta chains below, sequenced in a study of T-cell reconstitution after alpha-beta-depleted transplantation in children. Study results and limitations: Newly generated T cells supplied most T-cell counts and diversity one year post-transplant.

Preparation of the TCRbeta library used unique molecular identifiers. TCRdb re-derived calls from the PCR reads in MiXCR, one entry per CDR3 protein. The table records some 300,000 distinct CDR3 sequences, 6.5% to 9% of them present only once. These TCRs' antigens remain unknown. The material sequenced was peripheral blood, taken 360 days after TCRalphabeta/CD19-depleted stem cell transplant. These receptors came from a female patient aged 2-15 years who had a stem cell transplant for Fanconi anemia, so the T cells may come from the graft donor.

This clonotype was seen repeatedly, ten times or more. The chain joins TRBV24-1 to TRBJ2-1; TRBD2 matches at 16 bases. V dropped 2 bases and J dropped 1; count of bases not matched to a gene: 4. The CDR3 loop spans 19 amino acids. CDR1 is KGHDR, CDR2 SFDVKD, per germline. The CDR3 protein is CATSDSGTSGRGSYNEQFF. The CDR3, as DNA: TGTGCCACCAGTGATTCCGGGACTAGCGGGAGGGGGTCCTACAATGAGCAGTTCTTC.

CDR3 bases: TGTGCCAGCAGCTTGGTAAGCTCCGGCGATTTTGTCGATACGCAGTATTTT. It is translated as CASSLVSSGDFVDTQYF. The rearrangement links TRBV5-6 to TRBJ2-3; D gene uncertain. The CDR3 runs to 17 residues. V lost 0 bases and J lost 6, with 20 bases in between. Germline V gene data show CDR1 as SGHDT and CDR2 as YYEEEE. Using reference TRBV5-6 and TRBJ2-3 for the parts outside the CDR3, the full variable domain is DAGVTQSPTHLIKTRGQQVTLRCSPKSGHDTVSWYQQALGQGPQFIFQYYEEEERQRGNFPDRFSGHQFPNYSSELNVNALLLGDSALYLCASSLVSSGDFVDTQYFGPGTRLTVL.

This clonotype has ten or more counts. The chain couples TRBV3-1 to TRBJ2-1, with 9 bases fitting TRBD2. CDR3 length: 16 residues. The germline CDR1 and CDR2 sequences are LGHDT and YNNKEL (reference sequence). After removal of 4 bases from V and 5 bases from J, the junction contained 9 bases not matched to a gene. In nucleotides, the CDR3 is TGTGCCAGCAGCCTATCTAGCGGGAAGGTAGACAATGAGCAGTTCTTC. This gives the protein CASSLSSGKVDNEQFF.

This clonotype was seen a few times. The V and J genes are TRBV18 and TRBJ1-5, with D perhaps matching TRBD1 (5 bases). This CDR3 has 16 residues. V was shortened by 6 bases and J by 3 bases, with 18 bases between the two germline ends. The germline CDR1 and CDR2 sequences are KGHSH and LQKENI. The CDR3 sequence is CASSSRGGTVNQPQHF. The CDR3 DNA reads TGTGCCAGCTCCTCGAGGGGCGGGACGGTCAATCAGCCCCAGCATTTT.

The J gene is TRBJ1-2, the V gene TRBV20-1; D is uncertain. CDR1 and CDR2 from the germline V gene are DFQATT and SNEGSKA (reference sequence). The V gene lost 0 bases and the J gene lost 0 bases, with 11 bases spanning the gap. CDR3 length: 15 amino acids. The DNA for the CDR3 is TGCAGTGCTAGAGATATGGGGATCGCTAACTATGGCTACACCTTC. This translates into CSARDMGIANYGYTF.

CDR3 sequence (DNA): TGTGCCAGCAGTTTAGAGTTTAGCTCCTACAATGAGCAGTTCTTC. Translating gives CASSLEFSSYNEQFF. This chain links TRBV6-2 or TRBV6-3 with TRBJ2-1; D is undetermined. Between the trimmed V and J ends, which lost 4 bases and 0 bases, there was a span of 10 bases. The CDR3 loop spans 15 amino acids. Germline lookup yields CDR1 MNHEY and CDR2 SVGEGT.

This clonotype was counted ten times or more. The gene calls are TRBV7-6 and TRBJ2-3; D is possibly TRBD2 (6 bases). Germline loops: CDR1 SGHVS, CDR2 FNYEAQ. The CDR3 has 14 residues. The V end was cut by 1 base, the J end by 4 bases, with 9 bases between. CDR3 sequence reads: CASSLGQRADTQYF. The DNA for the CDR3 is TGTGCCAGCAGCTTAGGTCAGCGGGCAGATACGCAGTATTTT.

In this sample, this clonotype turned up many times. The rearrangement links TRBV29-1 to TRBJ2-3; D not resolved. The CDR3 is made up of 12 amino acids. Germline assignment: CDR1 SQVTM and CDR2 ANQGSEA. V lost 2 bases and J lost 4, with 7 bases in between. CDR3 in DNA: TGCAGCGTTGAAACTGGCGCAGATACGCAGTATTTT. Amino acids: CSVETGADTQYF.

This clonotype was picked up many times. The CDR3 bases are TGTGCCAGCAGCCACGGGGAGCTGTTTTTT. Translated, it gives CASSHGELFF. The chain combines TRBV7-8 with TRBJ2-2; the D is unclear. The length of the CDR3 is 10 residues. Per the germline V gene, CDR1 is SGHVS and CDR2 is FQNEAQ. Between the trimmed V and J ends, which lost 5 bases and 7 bases, there was a span of 2 bases.

This clonotype was seen repeatedly, ten times or more. The V call is TRBV24-1, the J call TRBJ2-5, with D perhaps TRBD1 (7 bases). The CDR3 runs 15 residues. Germline V gene sequence: CDR1 KGHDR, CDR2 SFDVKD. V was pared by 1 base and J by 4 bases, with 12 bases between. In DNA, the CDR3 is TGTGCCACCAGTGATTTCTTCCAGGGGGGAGAGACCCAGTACTTC. Protein sequence: CATSDFFQGGETQYF.

Regarding this clonotype: In this CDR3 the conserved last residue, phenylalanine or tryptophan, is missing, so a read error is likely. The rearrangement links TRBV5-5 to TRBJ2-2; unclear D gene. The CDR3 length is 13 residues. V was clipped by 5 bases and J by 6 bases, with 11 bases between them. Germline V gene sequence: CDR1 SGHKS, CDR2 YYEKEE (reference sequence). DNA for the CDR3: TGTGCCAGCAGTCGCGCCGCCCCCGGGGAGCTGTTTTCT. This encodes CASSRAAPGELFS.

This clonotype was observed a few times. The chain combines TRBV5-1 with TRBJ2-2; D is ambiguous. The CDR3 runs to 15 residues. V shed 3 bases and J shed 8 bases, with 17 bases lying between them. Germline CDR1 and CDR2: SGHRS and YFSETQ. CDR3 coding DNA: TGCGCCAGCAGCTACGTCGGCCCCCCTTCAGGGGAGCTGTTTTTT. The encoded protein is CASSYVGPPSGELFF.

This chain uses TRBV7-2 with TRBJ2-1, with 7 nucleotides matching TRBD2. This CDR3 contains 14 residues. The trim removed 5 bases at V and 10 bases at J, leaving 11 bases unmatched. CDR1 SGHTA and CDR2 FQGNSA come from the germline V gene. CDR3 residues: CASSRAGTTPEQFF. The CDR3 bases are TGTGCCAGCAGCCGAGCCGGGACTACCCCAGAGCAGTTCTTC.

This clonotype was seen at least ten times. The chain recombines TRBV5-1 with TRBJ1-1; D possibly corresponds to TRBD1 (6 bases). This CDR3 comprises 16 residues. Between the trimmed V and J ends, which lost 5 bases and 5 bases, there was a span of 22 bases. Looked up from germline, CDR1 is SGHRS and CDR2 is YFSETQ. In DNA, the CDR3 is TGCGCCAGCAGTTCTCCGGGGGCTGGGGGAATAACTGAAGCTTTCTTT. This translates into CASSSPGAGGITEAFF.

This clonotype appeared a few times. This chain connects TRBV12-3 or TRBV12-4 to TRBJ1-5; 9 bases match TRBD1. The J segment lost 2 bases and the V segment lost 3 bases, leaving 2 bases of the junction unmatched. This CDR3 contains 15 residues. The CDR3 sequence: CASSLTGGGNQPQHF. CDR3 in DNA: TGTGCCAGCAGTTTGACAGGGGGAGGCAATCAGCCCCAGCATTTT.

This clonotype was recorded many times. The V call is TRBV12-3 or TRBV12-4, the J call TRBJ1-2; 8 positions agree with TRBD1. With 5 bases clipped from V and 8 bases from J, the junction kept 10 bases outside the gene matches. The CDR3 has 14 amino acids. CDR3 sequence (DNA): TGTGCCAGCAGTCCAGGGGGCGCATCCCCAGGCTACACCTTC. It yields the protein CASSPGGASPGYTF.

This clonotype was counted ten times or more. This sequence joins TRBV5-5 and TRBJ2-1; D gene unclear. Germline CDR1 and CDR2: SGHKS and YYEKEE (reference sequence). With 2 bases removed from V and 2 bases from J, the gap between germline ends came to 2 bases. The CDR3 covers 12 residues. The CDR3 region is CASSFAYNEQFF. DNA for the CDR3: TGTGCCAGCAGCTTCGCCTACAATGAGCAGTTCTTC.

This clonotype was observed many times. V and J are TRBV28 and TRBJ1-6; D might be TRBD1 (6 bases). The germline V gene encodes CDR1 MDHEN and CDR2 SYDVKM. The CDR3 loop spans 14 amino acids. V was trimmed by 4 bases and J by 9 bases, leaving 13 bases between them. This chain's CDR3 is CASSSRQGFSPLHF. CDR3 DNA sequence: TGTGCCAGCAGTTCCCGGCAGGGGTTTTCACCCCTCCACTTT.

This clonotype occurred many times. The chain uses TRBV12-3 or TRBV12-4 and TRBJ2-6, with TRBD2 matching 8 bases. The CDR3 consists of 18 residues. Trimming at V came to 4 bases and at J to 4 bases, leaving 12 bases not matched to a gene. The CDR3 DNA is TGTGCCAGCAGTTCCGCCGGGACTAGATGGTCGGGGGCCAACGTCCTGACTTTC. Residues: CASSSAGTRWSGANVLTF.

The chain recombines TRBV4-2 with TRBJ2-5; 11 bases agree with TRBD2. CDR3 length: 16 amino acids. The V gene's germline CDR1 is LGHNA and CDR2 YNFKEQ. Losses at the gene ends were 0 bases for V and 4 bases for J; bases not matched to a gene: 4. The CDR3 reads CASSQDSGGARETQYF. The CDR3 DNA reads TGTGCCAGCAGCCAAGATAGCGGGGGGGCGAGAGAGACCCAGTACTTC.

This clonotype occurred a few times. The V gene is TRBV5-1, the J gene TRBJ1-2; 7 nucleotides line up with TRBD1. The ends lost 7 bases at V and 2 bases at J; junction bases unmatched: 5. CDR1 SGHRS and CDR2 YFSETQ come from the germline V gene. The CDR3 loop spans 13 amino acids. As DNA, the CDR3 is TGCGCCAGCTCGACAGGGCCGAACTATGGCTACACCTTC. Its protein is CASSTGPNYGYTF. Supplemented by reference TRBV5-1 and TRBJ1-2, the full variable domain reads KAGVTQTPRYLIKTRGQQVTLSCSPISGHRSVSWYQQTPGQGLQFLFEYFSETQRNKGNFPGRFSGRQFSNSRSEMNVSTLELGDSALYLCASSTGPNYGYTFGSGTRLTVV.

This clonotype has at least ten counts. The rearrangement links TRBV20-1 to TRBJ2-1; D ambiguous. Per germline, CDR1 DFQATT and CDR2 SNEGSKA (reference sequence). V lost 3 bases to trimming and J lost 3 bases, with 12 bases between them. The CDR3 consists of 14 residues. The CDR3 sequence is CSASVETLYNEQFF. The CDR3 DNA reads as TGCAGTGCTAGTGTCGAGACCCTCTACAATGAGCAGTTCTTC.

This clonotype was picked up many times. V and J are TRBV4-2 and TRBJ2-7; TRBD1 aligns across 9 bases. CDR1 LGHNA and CDR2 YNFKEQ come from the germline V gene. The CDR3 has 14 residues. Trimming at V came to 4 bases and at J to 3 bases, leaving 4 bases not matched to a gene. The CDR3 DNA is TGTGCCAGCAGCCCGGACAGGGGACTCTACGAGCAGTACTTC. Its translation: CASSPDRGLYEQYF.

This clonotype was counted only a few times. In DNA, the CDR3 is TGCGCCAGCAGCCAAGATAATGGGGGGGTGGATGAGCAGTTCTTC. Protein product: CASSQDNGGVDEQFF. V gene TRBV4-3 combines with J gene TRBJ2-1; 7 bases align to TRBD2. Looked up from germline, CDR1 is LGHNA and CDR2 is YSLEER. V shed 0 bases and J 8 bases; nucleotides not matched to a gene: 7. The CDR3 length is 15 residues.

This clonotype was seen more than once but under ten times. This chain joins TRBV5-1 and TRBJ2-6; D remains ambiguous. CDR1 is SGHRS, CDR2 YFSETQ, per germline. CDR3 size: 19 residues. Trimming took off 0 bases at V and 0 bases at J, with 16 bases between the two ends. CDR3 amino acids: CASSLVRPGPRSGANVLTF. The CDR3 nucleotides read TGCGCCAGCAGCTTGGTCCGGCCAGGCCCCCGCTCTGGGGCCAACGTCCTGACTTTC.

This clonotype was picked up a small number of times. The chain has TRBV20-1 and TRBJ2-5, with 15 positions matching TRBD2. Trimming at V came to 6 bases and at J to 5 bases, leaving 13 bases not matched to a gene. CDR1 DFQATT and CDR2 SNEGSKA come from the germline V gene (reference sequence). This CDR3 comprises 17 residues. CDR3 coding DNA: TGCAGTGCCCAACCGGGACTAGCGGGAGGATCTAGGGAGACCCAGTACTTC. Encoded protein: CSAQPGLAGGSRETQYF.

There are a few counts of this clonotype. The chain couples TRBV15 to TRBJ1-1; possible D gene TRBD1, 6 bases. Germline V gene lookup returns CDR1 LNHNV and CDR2 YYDKDF (reference sequence). CDR3 length: 15 residues. V lost 0 bases, J lost 4 bases, and 12 bases lay in between. CDR3 in amino acids: CATSRDPGVGTEAFF. As DNA, the CDR3 is TGTGCCACCAGCAGAGATCCAGGGGTCGGCACTGAAGCTTTCTTT.